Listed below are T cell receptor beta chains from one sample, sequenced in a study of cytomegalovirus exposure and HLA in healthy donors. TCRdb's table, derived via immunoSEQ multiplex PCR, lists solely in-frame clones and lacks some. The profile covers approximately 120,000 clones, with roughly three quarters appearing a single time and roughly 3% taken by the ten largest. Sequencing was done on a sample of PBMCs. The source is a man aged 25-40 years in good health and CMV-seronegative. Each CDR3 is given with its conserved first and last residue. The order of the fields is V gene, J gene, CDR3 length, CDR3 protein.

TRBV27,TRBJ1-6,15,CASSLTGGGNSPLHF
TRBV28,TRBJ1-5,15,CASWLRTEHNQPQHF
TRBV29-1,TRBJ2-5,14,CSVDRGGLEETQYF
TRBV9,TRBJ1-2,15,CASSVATEQGAGYTF
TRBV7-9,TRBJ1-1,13,CASRKHLNTEAFF
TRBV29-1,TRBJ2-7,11,CSVLQQGEQYF
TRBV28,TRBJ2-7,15,CASSYGGTGSYEQYF
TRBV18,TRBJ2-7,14,CASARTGDLYAQYF
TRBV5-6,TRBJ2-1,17,CASSLKRVAEPYNEQFF
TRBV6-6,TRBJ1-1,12,CASRRLNTEAFF
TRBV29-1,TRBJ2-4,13,CSVETRGGNIQYF
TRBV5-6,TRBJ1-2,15,CASSLVALANYGYTF
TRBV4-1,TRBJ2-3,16,CASSQAASGGSDTQYF
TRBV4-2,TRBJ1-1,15,CASSQDQGLGTEAFF
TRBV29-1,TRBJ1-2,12,CSETGGGGGYTF
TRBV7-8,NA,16,CASSQGDPSSYNEQFF
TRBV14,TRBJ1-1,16,CASSPWGGKRDTEAFF
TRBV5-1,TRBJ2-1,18,CASSSRLAGGPGGDEQFF
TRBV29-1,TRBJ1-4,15,CSVGRRGASNEKLFF
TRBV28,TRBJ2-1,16,CASSSPGLAETNEQFF
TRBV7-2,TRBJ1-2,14,CASSPNRGQDGYTF
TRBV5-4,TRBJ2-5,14,CASSNRGGQETQYF
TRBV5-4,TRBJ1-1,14,CASNARGQTAEAFF
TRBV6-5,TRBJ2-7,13,CASIPGGSYEQYF
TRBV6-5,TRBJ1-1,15,CASSYSQLMNTEAFF